The sequence of this T cell receptor (beta chain) was determined in a study of cytomegalovirus exposure and HLA in healthy donors. Broader study findings: Most observed TCR sequences were rare, whereas some public TCRs were detected in many donors. When presence/absence was analysed, sequencing depth was taken to be roughly uniform across donors.

This clone was observed a handful of times. Antigen: not known. V shed 0 bases and J shed 8 bases, with 11 bases lying between them. CDR3 length: 14 amino acids. Germline assignment: CDR1 MGHRA and CDR2 YSYEKL. 60 Vbeta and 13 Jbeta primers were used in PCR. Using immunoSEQ multiplex PCR, the repertoire was profiled, and TCRdb retains in-frame clones only, with some absent. The sample holds about 93,000 clones, 82% seen once. The sequence came from a man aged 45-65 years in good health and CMV-seronegative. The chain has TRBV4-1 and TRBJ1-5; unclear D gene. The sequencing input was PBMCs. The CDR3 protein is CASSQDEGREPQHF. The CDR3, as DNA: TGCGCCAGCAGCCAAGATGAAGGGAGGGAGCCCCAGCATTTT.